These 20 T cell receptor beta chains were all obtained from the same sample, sequenced in a study of T cell repertoires in cytomegalovirus infection. A single record per CDR3 protein comes from TCRdb applying MiXCR to the reads. Among almost 550,000 distinct CDR3 sequences, approximately 15% were seen once, and the ten largest hold more than 20%. Input material: CD8+ T cells from PBMCs. All receptors come from a human donor in good health (CMV status not recorded). Some clones in this sample may be carry-over from other donors' samples.

This clonotype occurred many times. The chain combines TRBV27 with TRBJ2-3; 8 bases line up with TRBD2. Germline trimming cut 5 bases from V and 2 bases from J; bases unmatched to any gene: 9. Per germline, CDR1 MNHEY and CDR2 SMNVEV (reference sequence). The CDR3 extends over 16 amino acids. The CDR3 DNA follows: TGTGCCAGCAGTCTCCGGAGTAGCGGGAACACAGATACGCAGTATTTT. Translating gives CASSLRSSGNTDTQYF.

In this sample, this clonotype turned up a few times. The chain employs TRBV2 and TRBJ2-5; D is unclear. The CDR3 loop spans 16 amino acids. CDR1 is SNHLY and CDR2 is FYNNEI in the germline V gene. V dropped 8 bases and J dropped 5 bases, with 24 bases sitting between them. The CDR3 region has the DNA TGTGCCAGCCTGGAGAGGAACACCCCTGGCTCGGAGACCCAGTACTTC. Its protein product is CASLERNTPGSETQYF.

This chain connects TRBV5-1 to TRBJ1-1; D ambiguous. V shed 0 bases and J shed 6 bases, with 6 bases lying between them. This CDR3 is 12 amino acids long. Germline CDR1 SGHRS, CDR2 YFSETQ. The CDR3 protein is CASSLDGAEAFF. CDR3 coding DNA: TGCGCCAGCAGCTTGGATGGGGCTGAAGCTTTCTTT.

V is TRBV27 and J is TRBJ2-2; no definite D call. Germline CDR1 is MNHEY and CDR2 is SMNVEV (reference sequence). The CDR3 has 14 residues. V gave up 3 bases and J gave up 3 bases, with 8 bases separating them. Here the CDR3 reads CASSFRLYTGELFF. DNA of the CDR3: TGTGCCAGCAGTTTCCGACTGTACACCGGGGAGCTGTTTTTT.

This clonotype was found a few times. The V and J genes are TRBV6-2 or TRBV6-3 and TRBJ2-7; D possibly corresponds to TRBD2 (6 bases). V lost 8 bases and J lost 5, with 13 bases in between. Germline assignment: CDR1 MNHEY and CDR2 SVGEGT. This CDR3 contains 12 residues. CDR3 protein: CASRSGVDEQYF. In DNA, the CDR3 is TGTGCCAGCCGCTCGGGGGTTGACGAGCAGTACTTC.

This clonotype has more than one count but fewer than ten. V and J are TRBV9 and TRBJ2-1, with no clear D. Trimming stripped 0 bases from V and 6 bases from J, with 4 bases between. This CDR3 spans 12 amino acids. Germline assignment: CDR1 SGDLS and CDR2 YYNGEE. CDR3 protein: CASSVDFNEQFF. Here the CDR3 DNA reads TGTGCCAGCAGCGTAGACTTCAATGAGCAGTTCTTC.

This rearrangement joins TRBV20-1 to TRBJ1-6, with D hard to call. The CDR3 runs to 16 residues. Germline V lookup: CDR1 DFQATT, CDR2 SNEGSKA (reference sequence). The V end lost 3 bases, the J end lost 0 bases, and 12 bases lay between the germline ends. The CDR3 is CSARFLQSSYNSPLHF. CDR3 nucleotides: TGCAGTGCTAGGTTTCTTCAGAGCTCCTATAATTCACCCCTCCACTTT.

The chain joins TRBV12-3 or TRBV12-4 to TRBJ2-5; TRBD1 or TRBD2 may be the D gene (5 bases each). With 7 bases removed from V and 1 base from J, the gap between germline ends came to 13 bases. This CDR3 has 14 residues. The CDR3 here is CASTDRDGQETQYF. In DNA form, the CDR3 reads TGTGCCAGCACCGACCGGGACGGCCAAGAGACCCAGTACTTC.

This clonotype was recorded a few times. The chain couples TRBV7-3 to TRBJ2-2; D remains ambiguous. Germline CDR1 SGHTA, CDR2 FQGTGA. Trimming took off 6 bases at V and 1 base at J, with 9 bases between the two ends. This CDR3 comprises 14 residues. Here the CDR3 DNA reads TGTGCCAGCAGAGTAAACAGGAACACCGGGGAGCTGTTTTTT. Amino acids: CASRVNRNTGELFF.

V and J are TRBV4-2 and TRBJ1-1; maybe TRBD1 (5 bases). The CDR3 contains 17 residues. V lost 4 bases and J 1 base, leaving 19 bases between the germline ends. In germline, CDR1 is LGHNA, CDR2 YNFKEQ. CDR3 DNA sequence: TGTGCCAGCAGCCCAGCGGCCAGCGTAGGGACGAACACTGAAGCTTTCTTT. Translation: CASSPAASVGTNTEAFF.

This clonotype was found many times. The V call is TRBV3-1, the J call TRBJ2-7, with D hard to call. Germline CDR1 reads LGHDT; CDR2 reads YNNKEL (reference sequence). V was cut by 6 bases and J by 5 bases, with 17 bases left in between. The CDR3 totals 14 residues. The CDR3 spells CASSLMLNGDEQYF. The CDR3 DNA sequence: TGTGCCAGCAGTTTAATGCTGAACGGAGACGAGCAGTACTTC.

V gene TRBV14 combines with J gene TRBJ2-7; D ambiguous. The V gene's germline CDR1 is SGHDN and CDR2 FVKESK. This CDR3 is built from 15 residues. The ends were cut back, 2 bases at V and 3 bases at J, with 14 bases in the middle. CDR3 region: CASSQLTPAGYEQYF. The CDR3 DNA reads TGTGCCAGCAGCCAACTGACTCCGGCTGGCTACGAGCAGTACTTC.

This clonotype was seen a handful of times. V usage is TRBV7-9 and J usage is TRBJ2-2; possible D gene TRBD1, 5 bases. V was cut by 1 base and J by 5 bases, with 8 bases left in between. Germline V CDR1 and CDR2: SEHNR, FQNEAQ (reference sequence). The CDR3 is 14 residues long. CDR3 protein: CASSLDRRTGELFF. As DNA, the CDR3 is TGTGCCAGCAGCTTAGACAGGAGAACCGGGGAGCTGTTTTTT.

Of note for this clonotype: Since a much larger clone is just one base distant, this may be a read error. J is TRBJ2-7 and V is TRBV27; D is perhaps TRBD2 (5 bases). CDR1 is MNHEY, CDR2 SMNVEV, per germline (reference sequence). The CDR3 is 14 amino acids. The CDR3 loop reads CASSLRGSGYEQHF. As DNA, the CDR3 is TGTGCCAGCAGTTTAAGAGGGAGTGGGTACGAGCAGCACTTC.

The sample holds many counts of this clonotype. The V call is TRBV6-1, the J call TRBJ1-1; D ambiguous. CDR1 and CDR2 (germline): MNHNS, SASEGT. The V end lost 0 bases, the J end lost 0 bases, and 8 bases lay between the germline ends. The CDR3 loop spans 15 amino acids. CDR3 sequence (DNA): TGTGCCAGCAGTGAAGCGGGGTCAATGAACACTGAAGCTTTCTTT. Translating gives CASSEAGSMNTEAFF.

This clonotype was picked up many times. The CDR3 DNA reads as TGTGCCAGCAGTGTTTCGGGACAGGGGCCTCGATCGCCCCAGCATTTT. The encoded protein is CASSVSGQGPRSPQHF. V and J are TRBV2 and TRBJ1-5, with 10 bases identical to TRBD1. This CDR3 region has 16 residues. Germline-derived CDR1 and CDR2 are SNHLY and FYNNEI. With V trimmed by 4 bases and J by 9 bases, 12 bases remained unmatched.

The chain has TRBV28 and TRBJ1-4; 7 bases map to TRBD1. J gave up 5 bases and V 4 bases, and 4 bases lay outside the gene matches. Looked up from germline, CDR1 is MDHEN and CDR2 is SYDVKM. This CDR3 has 14 residues. CDR3 protein: CASSSGTVNEKLFF. In nucleotides, the CDR3 is TGTGCCAGCAGTTCGGGGACAGTGAATGAAAAACTGTTTTTT.

In this sample, this clonotype turned up a few times. The rearrangement joins TRBV3-1 to TRBJ1-1; TRBD1 matches at 7 bases. The germline CDR1 and CDR2 sequences are LGHDT and YNNKEL (reference sequence). The CDR3 is 14 amino acids. The V and J ends lost 4 bases and 8 bases, in that order; junction bases with no gene match: 10. This CDR3 reads CASSLTQGTAEAFF. DNA for the CDR3: TGTGCCAGCAGCCTAACACAGGGGACCGCCGAAGCTTTCTTT.

The gene calls are TRBV28 and TRBJ2-1, with D hard to call. The CDR3 is 11 residues long. V was cut by 7 bases and J by 10 bases, with 11 bases left in between. Germline V lookup: CDR1 MDHEN, CDR2 SYDVKM. CDR3 sequence: CASIFGSEQFF. CDR3 sequence (DNA): TGTGCCAGCATTTTCGGGTCCGAGCAGTTCTTC.

This clonotype was detected only once. A junction end diverges from the germline sequence, so it may reflect a read error. The V and J genes are TRBV14 and TRBJ1-1, with D uncertain. The length of the CDR3 is 14 residues. Germline V lookup: CDR1 SGHDN, CDR2 FVKESK. The CDR3 DNA sequence: TGTGCCAGCAACCAAGATCTAGGTACCACTGAAGCTTTCTTT. Amino acid sequence: CASNQDLGTTEAFF.